This T cell receptor (beta chain) was found in a study of spatial heterogeneity in lung cancer. Turning to the study itself: Sequencing consistently turned up more beta-chain sequences than alpha-chain sequences.

Time point reported: sample taken at primary tumor resection. Patients with untreated early-stage non-small cell lung cancer, numbering 72, were the donors. TCRs were sequenced from unsorted whole RNA of tumor, nontumor lung or PBMC. The CDR3 spans 13 residues. The V and J ends lost 2 bases and 8 bases respectively, with 12 bases between them. Germline CDR1 and CDR2: SNHLY and FYNNEI. TCRdb used MiXCR to reprocess the 5' RACE reads, holding one entry per CDR3 protein. The sample gives 55,000 to 70,000 distinct CDR3 sequences, roughly 6.4% of which show up once; approximately 15% is in the top ten. The starting material was PBMCs, obtained at surgery. The chain recombines TRBV2 with TRBJ1-1; no clear D. The sequence derives from a female donor with early-stage non-small cell lung cancer. The CDR3 is CASSETYSGEAFF. The CDR3 DNA reads TGTGCCAGCAGTGAAACCTACAGCGGCGAAGCTTTCTTT.